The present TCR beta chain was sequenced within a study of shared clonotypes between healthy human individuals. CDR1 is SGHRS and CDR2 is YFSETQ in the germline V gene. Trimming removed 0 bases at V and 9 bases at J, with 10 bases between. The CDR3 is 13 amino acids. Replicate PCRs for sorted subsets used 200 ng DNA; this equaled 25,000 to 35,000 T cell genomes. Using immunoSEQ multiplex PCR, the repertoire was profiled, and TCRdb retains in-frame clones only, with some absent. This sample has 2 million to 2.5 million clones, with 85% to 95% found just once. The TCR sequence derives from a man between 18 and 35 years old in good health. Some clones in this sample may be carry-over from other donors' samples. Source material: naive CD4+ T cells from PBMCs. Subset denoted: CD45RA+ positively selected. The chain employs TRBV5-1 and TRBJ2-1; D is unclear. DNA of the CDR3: TGCGCCAGCAGCTTGGATAGGCTAGGTGAGCAGTTCTTC. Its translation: CASSLDRLGEQFF.